Listed here is a single TCR beta chain. The antigen is undetermined. Mouse gene names apply. With the read ending 4 residues before the CDR3 end, the germline J gene is used to fill in that end. The data originate from a study of CD8+ T cells in alopecia areata. Study-level background: Spontaneously alopecic C3H/HeJ graft donors, roughly 6-13 months old, gave skin to approximately 7-10-week-old female C3H/HeJ mice. Overall study findings and caveats: Sequencing of scalp samples also captures resident alphabeta T cells of normal skin. Possibly as an HLA-related effect, TCR sharing across patients appeared less clear than in mice. Across lesional scalp, and particularly alopecia totalis/universalis, clonality surpassed that of normal scalp.

Germline lookup yields CDR1 NSHNY and CDR2 SYGAGN. The CDR3 extends over 16 amino acids. The J segment lost 1 base and the V segment lost 4 bases, leaving 5 bases of the junction unmatched. Scientists pooled cutaneous lymph node cells and sorted them on CD4, CD8alpha, NKG2D, NKG2ACE and other markers. TCR sequencing used cDNA made by reverse transcription of extracted RNA. Produced via immunoSEQ multiplex PCR; TCRdb's table is partial and in-frame only. Singletons are absent from the sample, which has over 250,000 clones. The clonotype originates from a C3H/HeJ mouse with alopecia areata. The strain's MHC haplotype is H2-k. The chain recombines TRBV13-1 with TRBJ2-1, with 10 nucleotides matching TRBD2. The source material was CD4+ T cells sorted from a lymph node. The CDR3 here is CASSPDWGENYAEQFF. CDR3 DNA, as far as it was read: TGTGCCAGCAGTCCTGACTGGGGGGAAAACTATGCT.